One T cell receptor beta chain is described in this entry. This CDR3 spans 13 amino acids. CDR1 is LGHDT, CDR2 YNNKEL, per germline (reference sequence). V lost 4 bases to trimming and J lost 7 bases, with 11 bases between them. This entry is derived from a study of blood T cell repertoires in COVID-19. Across the study: Samples representing acute and convalescent COVID-19 were sourced from the United States, Italy and Spain. From T cells, B-cell-depleted T cells, or PBMCs came the material, which was cDNA or gDNA.

As originally analysed: Researchers report that nucleated cell counts were estimated from reference gene primer amplification. The data were produced by immunoSEQ multiplex PCR, yet TCRdb's version contains in-frame clones alone and is incomplete. V and J calls and clone size are given by that table; D and trimming were obtained from the DNA. The sample consists of roughly 150,000 clones, more than 70% of them appearing once. This rearrangement joins TRBV3-1 (or the pseudogene TRBV3-2) to TRBJ2-1, with D possibly being TRBD2 (5 bases). The clonotype was recovered from a man in his fifties or sixties who had recovered from COVID-19. Sequences were obtained from peripheral blood. The CDR3 spells CASSRASGNEQFF. CDR3 coding DNA: TGTGCCAGCAGCCGTGCTTCGGGGAATGAGCAGTTCTTC.